This TCR beta chain was identified in a study of patients and donors after allogeneic stem cell transplantation. There are many counts of this clonotype. CDR1 is DFQATT, CDR2 SNEGSKA, per germline (reference sequence). The CDR3 spans 12 residues. Deletions cut 2 bases from V and 3 bases from J, with 4 bases between. TCRdb re-derived calls from the RT-PCR reads in MiXCR, one entry per CDR3 protein. Of almost 90,000 distinct CDR3 sequences listed, 5% are singletons. This receptor was taken from a human donor who was either an allogeneic HSCT recipient or a stem cell or donor lymphocyte infusion donor (not recorded which). It is not recorded whose cells these are; they may come from a transplant donor. Source material: blood, either unsorted or a sorted T cell fraction (not recorded which). The chain joins TRBV20-1 to TRBJ1-4; unclear D gene. The CDR3: CSARRPNEKLFF. The CDR3 region has the DNA TGCAGTGCTAGACGGCCTAATGAAAAACTGTTTTTT.